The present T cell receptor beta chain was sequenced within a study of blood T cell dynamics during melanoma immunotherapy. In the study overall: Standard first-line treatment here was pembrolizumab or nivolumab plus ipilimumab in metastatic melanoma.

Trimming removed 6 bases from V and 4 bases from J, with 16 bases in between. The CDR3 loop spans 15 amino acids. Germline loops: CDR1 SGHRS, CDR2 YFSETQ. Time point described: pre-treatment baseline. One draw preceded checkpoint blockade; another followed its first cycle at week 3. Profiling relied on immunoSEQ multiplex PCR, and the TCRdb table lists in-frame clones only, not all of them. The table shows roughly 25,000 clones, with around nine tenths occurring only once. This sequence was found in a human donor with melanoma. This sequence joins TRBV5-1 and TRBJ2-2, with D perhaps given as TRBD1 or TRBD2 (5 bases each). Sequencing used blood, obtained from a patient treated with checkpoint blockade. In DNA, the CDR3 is TGCGCCAGCAAAGGATGGGACGGGACCACCGGGGAGCTGTTTTTT. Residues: CASKGWDGTTGELFF.